These 18 T cell receptor beta chains originate from one sample sequenced in a study of cytomegalovirus exposure and HLA in healthy donors (dated by TCRdb to about 2017). Preparation of the library involved the immunoSEQ multiplex PCR assay. For the multiplex PCR, a mixture combining 60 forward primers for TCR Vbeta segments and 13 reverse primers for TCR Jbeta segments was used. The table comes from immuneACCESS by way of TCRdb, which keeps in-frame sequences with V and J called. Part of the clones is missing from these tables; in studies checked, under half for an unresolved V gene and the rest for unknown reasons. A total of roughly 250,000 clones appear in this sample, 84% of them only once. The ten largest account for roughly 2% of the sample. Sequenced input: PBMCs. These receptors originate from a woman aged 40 to 50 in good health and CMV-seropositive.

Here the CDR3 DNA reads TGTGCCAGCAGCTTGGGGGCCACGAGCTCCTACGAGCAGTACTTC. Amino acid sequence: CASSLGATSSYEQYF. This rearrangement joins TRBV7-8 to TRBJ2-7; a weak D match, TRBD1 (6 bases). Germline values: CDR1 SGHVS, CDR2 FQNEAQ. The V end lost 3 bases, the J end lost 0 bases, and 12 bases lay between the germline ends. The CDR3 runs 15 residues.

In regard to this clone: This sample also contains other DNA sequences that code for the same CDR3. This chain connects TRBV5-5 to TRBJ1-1; D perhaps matches TRBD1 (6 bases). Germline loops: CDR1 SGHKS, CDR2 YYEKEE (reference sequence). Trimming shortened V by 4 bases and J by 1 base, and 8 bases separated the two germline ends. The CDR3 consists of 13 residues. CDR3 DNA sequence: TGTGCCAGCAGCCTACAGGGGAACACTGAAGCTTTCTTT. Translated: CASSLQGNTEAFF. The complete variable domain, with remaining parts taken from reference TRBV5-5 and TRBJ1-1, reads DAGVTQSPTHLIKTRGQQVTLRCSPISGHKSVSWYQQVLGQGPQFIFQYYEKEERGRGNFPDRFSARQFPNYSSELNVNALLLGDSALYLCASSLQGNTEAFFGQGTRLTVV.

This clone was seen only a few times. The chain is built from TRBV27 and TRBJ1-5; maybe TRBD1 (5 bases). Germline loops: CDR1 MNHEY, CDR2 SMNVEV (reference sequence). Trimming took 2 bases from V and 6 from J, leaving 11 bases between them. CDR3 length: 14 residues. The CDR3 sequence is CASSLGAGTQPQHF. As DNA, the CDR3 is TGTGCCAGCAGTTTAGGGGCGGGAACTCAGCCCCAGCATTTT.

The chain is built from TRBV25-1 and TRBJ2-1; 14 nucleotides agree with TRBD2. This CDR3 spans 17 amino acids. V shed 1 base and J 9 bases; nucleotides not matched to a gene: 8. Germline V lookup: CDR1 MGHDK, CDR2 SYGVNS. In DNA, the CDR3 is TGTGCCAGCAGTGAATCAGCCGGGACTAGCGGGAGAGGTGAGCAGTTCTTC. Translated, it gives CASSESAGTSGRGEQFF.

The V call is TRBV7-2, the J call TRBJ2-7; 8 positions agree with TRBD2. With 0 bases clipped from V and 4 bases from J, the junction kept 14 bases outside the gene matches. The germline CDR1 and CDR2 sequences are SGHTA and FQGNSA. The CDR3 contains 18 residues. The CDR3 DNA sequence: TGTGCCAGCAGCTTAGCGGGTCTAACGGGAGGGTCCTATTACGAGCAGTACTTC. This codes for CASSLAGLTGGSYYEQYF.

This clone was picked up one time. V gene TRBV27 combines with J gene TRBJ1-1, with D uncertain. With 6 bases removed from V and 3 bases from J, the gap between germline ends came to 11 bases. This CDR3 is built from 13 residues. The germline V gene has CDR1 MNHEY and CDR2 SMNVEV (reference sequence). In nucleotides, the CDR3 is TGTGCCAGCAGCCTGCTTTTAGACACTGAAGCTTTCTTT. Translated, it gives CASSLLLDTEAFF.

The CDR3 here is CASSSHYLAGYGYTF. CDR3 nucleotides: TGTGCCAGTAGTTCCCACTACCTAGCAGGCTATGGCTACACCTTC. This rearrangement joins TRBV19 to TRBJ1-2; D unclear. The CDR3 extends over 15 amino acids. V was pared by 5 bases and J by 4 bases, with 17 bases between. Germline V lookup: CDR1 LNHDA, CDR2 SQIVND (reference sequence).

The chain couples TRBV2 to TRBJ2-2; the match to TRBD1 covers 8 bases. Germline V CDR1 and CDR2: SNHLY, FYNNEI. There are 15 residues in the CDR3. The ends lost 5 bases at V and 0 bases at J; junction bases unmatched: 2. The CDR3 DNA reads as TGTGCCAGCAGTACGGACAGGGCGAACACCGGGGAGCTGTTTTTT. It encodes CASSTDRANTGELFF.

The gene calls are TRBV9 and TRBJ2-1; unclear D gene. The CDR3 is 15 amino acids. Per germline, CDR1 SGDLS and CDR2 YYNGEE. Trimming cost V 3 bases and J 0 bases, with 10 bases left between them. Here the CDR3 DNA reads TGTGCCAGCAGCGCCTCCCCGAGCTCCTACAATGAGCAGTTCTTC. It encodes CASSASPSSYNEQFF.

The gene calls are TRBV7-2 and TRBJ2-5; TRBD2 agrees at 8 bases. The ends lost 5 bases at V and 2 bases at J; junction bases unmatched: 10. This CDR3 has 16 amino acids. The germline gives CDR1 SGHTA, CDR2 FQGNSA. DNA of the CDR3: TGTGCCAGCAGCCCAGGAGCGGGAGATGATCAAGAGACCCAGTACTTC. Translated, it gives CASSPGAGDDQETQYF.

This chain connects TRBV27 to TRBJ1-5; possible D gene TRBD1, 5 bases. V was shortened by 5 bases and J by 3 bases, with 11 bases between the two germline ends. The germline gives CDR1 MNHEY, CDR2 SMNVEV (reference sequence). The CDR3 runs to 14 residues. As DNA, the CDR3 is TGTGCCAGCAGTACCTCGACAGACAATCAGCCCCAGCATTTT. Protein product: CASSTSTDNQPQHF.

V gene TRBV5-1 combines with J gene TRBJ2-5; TRBD1 agrees at 8 bases. CDR3 length equals 14 residues. The V and J ends lost 4 bases and 5 bases, in that order; junction bases with no gene match: 7. Germline V gives CDR1 SGHRS, CDR2 YFSETQ. CDR3 DNA sequence: TGCGCCAGCAGCGGGTCAGGGGGCAGCGAGACCCAGTACTTC. It codes for CASSGSGGSETQYF.

The V call is TRBV7-3, the J call TRBJ2-1; 11 bases are shared with TRBD2. This CDR3 has 15 residues. V was pared by 8 bases and J by 6 bases, with 9 bases of the junction left unmatched. Looked up from germline, CDR1 is SGHTA and CDR2 is FQGTGA. CDR3 bases: TGTGCCAGCCAAGGGGGGGGGACTAGCGGCAATGAGCAGTTCTTC. It specifies CASQGGGTSGNEQFF.

This chain uses TRBV11-3 with TRBJ2-1; no clear D. The germline CDR1 and CDR2 sequences are SGHNT and YENEEA. The ends were cut back, 5 bases at V and 7 bases at J, with 21 bases in the middle. CDR3 size: 16 residues. Here the CDR3 DNA reads TGTGCCAGCAGCATAGGGTCATTGGGCTTCTCAAATGAGCAGTTCTTC. It yields the protein CASSIGSLGFSNEQFF.

The rearrangement links TRBV4-2 to TRBJ2-1; 12 bases agree with TRBD2. The CDR3 length is 18 residues. V trimming: 4 bases; J trimming: 0 bases; junction bases outside the gene matches: 7. From germline, CDR1 is LGHNA and CDR2 YNFKEQ. The CDR3 protein is CASSPRTSGETSYNEQFF. The DNA for the CDR3 is TGTGCCAGCAGCCCCCGGACTAGCGGGGAGACCTCCTACAATGAGCAGTTCTTC.

CDR3 DNA: TGTGCCAGCAGCTTTGCGCAGGGGACGGGTGAGCAGTACTTC. Its translation: CASSFAQGTGEQYF. This chain connects TRBV13 to TRBJ2-7; tentative D call: TRBD1 (6 bases). The CDR3 sequence is 14 residues long. With 3 bases removed from V and 7 bases from J, the gap between germline ends came to 16 bases. Germline CDR1 and CDR2: PRHDT and FYEKMQ (reference sequence).

CDR3 sequence: CASSEYRDNQPQHF. For the CDR3, the DNA is TGTGCCAGCAGTGAATACAGGGACAATCAGCCCCAGCATTTT. This chain joins TRBV6-5 and TRBJ1-5; D is perhaps TRBD1 (6 bases). This CDR3 has 14 residues. Germline values: CDR1 MNHEY, CDR2 SVGAGI. The V gene lost 5 bases and the J gene lost 3 bases, with 11 bases spanning the gap.

The genes are TRBV9 and TRBJ2-1; 9 bases are shared with TRBD2. Germline CDR1 and CDR2: SGDLS and YYNGEE. The V segment lost 0 bases and the J segment 7 bases; nucleotides outside the gene matches: 8. The CDR3 is made up of 16 amino acids. The CDR3 DNA sequence: TGTGCCAGCAGCGTAGGGGTAGCGGGAGTGAGGAATGAGCAGTTCTTC. It specifies CASSVGVAGVRNEQFF.